This T cell receptor beta chain was recovered during a study of shared clonotypes between healthy human individuals. Broader study findings: Naive subsets generally had larger estimated richness than memory subsets. Of the naive CD4 clonotypes, about 5% were shared across a handful of donors.

This clone occurred a few times. Its antigen is not identified. CDR1 and CDR2 from the germline V gene are SGHKS and YYEKEE (reference sequence). Trimming took off 0 bases at V and 9 bases at J, with 13 bases between the two ends. The CDR3 is 15 amino acids. In the sorted-subset replicate PCRs, around 220 ng DNA, roughly 30,000 T cell genomes, was used. The assay was immunoSEQ multiplex PCR, and TCRdb's table has in-frame clones only and misses some. The data contain roughly 320,000 clones, roughly 84% of them seen just once; the ten biggest clones take up around 15%. V and J are TRBV5-5 and TRBJ1-6; no reliable D call. The sequence came from a man younger than 35 in good health. The sample was memory CD8+ T cells sorted from blood. Stated subset: CD45RO+ cells pooled with CCR7-negative TemRA cells. The CDR3 is CASSLADQGISPLHF. The DNA for the CDR3 is TGTGCCAGCAGCTTGGCCGATCAAGGGATTTCACCCCTCCACTTT.